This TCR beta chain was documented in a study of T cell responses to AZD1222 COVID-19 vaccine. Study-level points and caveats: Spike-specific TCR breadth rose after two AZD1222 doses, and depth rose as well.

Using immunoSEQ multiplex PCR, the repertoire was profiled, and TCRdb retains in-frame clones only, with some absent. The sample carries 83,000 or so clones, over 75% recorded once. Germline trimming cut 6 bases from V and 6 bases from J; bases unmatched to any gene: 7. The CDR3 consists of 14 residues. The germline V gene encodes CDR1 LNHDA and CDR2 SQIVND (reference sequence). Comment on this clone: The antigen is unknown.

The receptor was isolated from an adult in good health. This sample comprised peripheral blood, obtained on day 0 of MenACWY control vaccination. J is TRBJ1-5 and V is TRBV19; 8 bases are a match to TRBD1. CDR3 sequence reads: CASSLTGGGQPQHF. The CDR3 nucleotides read TGTGCCAGTAGCCTTACAGGGGGGGGTCAGCCCCAGCATTTT.